Included here is one TCR beta chain sequence, with context. The antigen remains unidentified. This record comes from a study of T cells after yellow fever vaccination. Study-wide background: In the case of low-cell-number fractions, SMART-Seq v4 Ultra Low Input was used for preparation. Whole-study findings and limits: A limited proportion of clonotypes was detected within both the CD4 and CD8 compartments. By day 5 rather than day 15, the secondary response had peaked, though it was weaker. Clones from primary vaccination mostly reappeared after the booster (roughly 95% CD4, around 90% CD8).

Via MiXCR, TCRdb re-called the 5' RACE reads, giving one row per CDR3 protein. Of a few hundred thousand distinct CDR3 sequences in the sample, roughly 8.4% are singletons; the top ten hold approximately 15%. The material sequenced was PBMCs, taken roughly 45 days after the first yellow fever vaccination. This clonotype originated in a man younger than 35 who received the YFV17D yellow fever vaccine.

CDR3 amino acids: CASHNGLHQPQHF. The DNA of the CDR3 is TGTGCCAGCCATAACGGGTTACATCAGCCCCAGCATTTT. The rearrangement links TRBV6-2 or TRBV6-3 to TRBJ1-5; D unclear. Trimming cost V 8 bases and J 5 bases, with 13 bases left between them. The CDR3 has 13 amino acids. From germline, CDR1 is MNHEY and CDR2 SVGEGT.